This is a list of T cell receptor beta chains from one sample in a study of cytotoxic CD8 clonotypes in ibrutinib-treated CLL. Libraries were prepared by immunoSEQ multiplex PCR; TCRdb keeps only in-frame clonotypes and omits some of them. The sample has approximately 130,000 clones, around 84% seen once; the top ten hold 2.5% to 3.5%. Sequenced here: PBMCs, sampled after 24 months of ibrutinib treatment. The receptor set was obtained from a human donor with chronic lymphocytic leukemia. Each CDR3 is given with its conserved first and last residue. A D gene is named only where the DNA matches it firmly. Expanded clones get a size class; other rows say once, few or many, or leave the size out.

CDR3nt	CDR3aa	d_gene	v_gene	j_gene	abundance
TGTGCCAGCAGCCGGACAGGAGTCAATCAGCCCCAGCATTTT	CASSRTGVNQPQHF	TRBD1	TRBV2	TRBJ1-5	once
TGTGCCAGCAGCGGTGCGCTGGGGGGCGCAGATACGCAGTATTTT	CASSGALGGADTQYF	-	TRBV9	TRBJ2-3	once
TGTGCCAGCAGGGGACAGGGTTCTATCGGTAGCAATCAGCCCCAGCATTTT	CASRGQGSIGSNQPQHF	TRBD1	TRBV25-1	TRBJ1-5	-
TGTGCCAGCAGTTTGGGGCTGGGAAGCAATCAGCCCCAGCATTTT	CASSLGLGSNQPQHF	-	TRBV27	TRBJ1-5	-
TGTGCCAGTAGTGCAAACTCTGGAAACACCATATATTTT	CASSANSGNTIYF	-	TRBV19	TRBJ1-3	-
TGTGCCAGCAGTTTAATAGGGGGCACCAATCAGCCCCAGCATTTT	CASSLIGGTNQPQHF	TRBD1	TRBV28	TRBJ1-5	-
TGTGCCAGTAGGGGGACAGGGAGAGGCCAGCCCCAGCATTTT	CASRGTGRGQPQHF	TRBD1	TRBV19	TRBJ1-5	-
TGTGCCAGCAGCCAAGTCCACGTGGGCTCTGGAAACACCATATATTTT	CASSQVHVGSGNTIYF	-	TRBV14	TRBJ1-3	-
TGTGCCAGCTCACCAGGGTTTGTCGAGACCCAGTACTTC	CASSPGFVETQYF	-	TRBV18	TRBJ2-5	-
TGTGCCTGGGGTATCAAGGACGAGCAGTACTTC	CAWGIKDEQYF	-	TRBV30	TRBJ2-7	-
TGTGCCATCAGTCGGGACGCTCAGTCACCCCTCCACTTT	CAISRDAQSPLHF	-	TRBV10-3	TRBJ1-6	few
TGTGCCAGCGGGGCGTCCTACGGGGGTGTCGATACGCAGTATTTT	CASGASYGGVDTQYF	-	TRBV6-5	TRBJ2-3	-
TGTGCCAGCAGCATAGGGACAGGGGAGGCGAACACTGAAGCTTTCTTT	CASSIGTGEANTEAFF	TRBD1	TRBV11-2	TRBJ1-1	-
TGTGCCTGGAGTGGGGGCCGGCGGGGGAGTAACTATGGCTACACCTTC	CAWSGGRRGSNYGYTF	-	TRBV30	TRBJ1-2	-
TGTGCCAGCAGTGAAAACCCGGCCACTGAAGCTTTCTTT	CASSENPATEAFF	-	TRBV6-1	TRBJ1-1	-
TGCGCCAGCAGCCCGACTAGCGGCTCAGATGAGCAGTTCTTC	CASSPTSGSDEQFF	TRBD2	TRBV4-3	TRBJ2-1	-
TGTGCCAGCAGCTCTAGGGGGGGACTAGCGTATGAGCAGTTCTTC	CASSSRGGLAYEQFF	TRBD2	TRBV7-2	TRBJ2-1	-
TGTGCCAGCAGTGTAGACAGGGTTTCCTACGAGCAGTACTTC	CASSVDRVSYEQYF	TRBD1	TRBV6-5	TRBJ2-7	once